This T cell receptor (beta chain) originates from a study of cytomegalovirus exposure and HLA in healthy donors. Study-level background: Drawn from HLA-typed donors, 80 million to 95 million unique TCRs were held in an early data release. The study's findings and limits: Highest at DRB1 and lowest at HLA-C, TCR association rates differed among HLA loci in a later analysis. V- and J-gene trimming in TCR beta was tied to a missense DCLRE1C variant by an analysis performed later.

The PCR was carried out with 60 Vbeta primers and 13 Jbeta primers. Clones were sequenced by immunoSEQ multiplex PCR, and TCRdb holds only the in-frame ones, with some missing. This sample has 120,000 to 150,000 clones; approximately 82% occur once, and the top ten carry approximately 1.9%. There are 15 residues in the CDR3. V dropped 3 bases and J dropped 7 bases, with 17 bases sitting between them. The germline V gene has CDR1 SGHRS and CDR2 YFSETQ. Points on this clone: The antigen is not known.

The sample consisted of PBMCs. The rearrangement uses TRBV5-1 and TRBJ1-5, with a weak D call TRBD1 (6 bases). The TCR originated in a woman in her 40s in good health and CMV-seronegative. The CDR3 spells CASSSTGLQDQPQHF. The DNA for the CDR3 is TGCGCCAGCAGCTCGACAGGACTCCAGGACCAGCCCCAGCATTTT.